Listed below are T cell receptor beta chains from one sample, sequenced in a study of identifying expanded T cells in peripheral blood. Profiling relied on immunoSEQ multiplex PCR, and the TCRdb table lists in-frame clones only, not all of them. Of about 78,000 clones listed, roughly 91% were seen once; the top ten hold around 20%. The sample was blood. These receptors came from a person aged 18 to 70 in good health. CDR3s include the opening cysteine and the closing phenylalanine or tryptophan.

v_gene	len	j_gene	CDR3aa
TRBV5-6	16	TRBJ2-7	CASSNPVTEGTYEQYF
TRBV6-5	15	TRBJ2-1	CASSPGTLSYNEQFF
TRBV6-4	15	TRBJ1-3	CASDYGRQGGNTIYF
TRBV19	13	TRBJ1-2	CASSYDRDYGYTF
TRBV5-5	16	TRBJ2-7	CASSTGLAGTLRGQYF
TRBV19	14	TRBJ1-5	CASSGGPSNQPQHF
TRBV2	13	TRBJ1-1	CASSLTENTEAFF
TRBV5-4	15	TRBJ2-7	CASSDGTRGSYEQYF
TRBV13	14	TRBJ1-4	CASSLGAQTEKLFF
TRBV4-1	13	TRBJ2-1	CASSQGPSVEQFF
TRBV7-8	17	TRBJ1-2	CASSRGAETFSLHGYTF
TRBV28	14	TRBJ1-1	CASSLLGGATEAFF
TRBV7-2	14	TRBJ2-7	CASSSADGPYEQYF
TRBV15	14	TRBJ1-2	CATSRGPEQDGYTF
TRBV19	13	TRBJ1-2	CASSIKVNYGYTF
TRBV5-1	16	TRBJ2-1	CASSPLGQSTYNEQFF
TRBV11-2	15	TRBJ1-1	CASSATGGWGTEAFF
TRBV28	19	TRBJ1-5	CASSHKGLRAGTGVSPQHF
TRBV13	15	TRBJ2-3	CASSPRWSPGDTQYF
TRBV18	14	TRBJ1-1	CASYLGQLNTEAFF
TRBV27	16	TRBJ2-2	CASRQVLYEVTGELFF
TRBV6-5	13	TRBJ2-1	CASSYSSNNEQFF
TRBV7-2	14	TRBJ2-3	CASSLGGYTDTQYF
TRBV7-6	15	TRBJ2-5	CASSRRGGYQETQYF